The next 21 T cell receptor beta chains were all read from a single sample in a study of post-analysis software for immune sequencing data. Study-wide results and limits: Roughly five TRBV segments occurring more often in patients than controls included TRBV5-6, TRBV5-1 and TRBV20-1.

Their antigens are not known. Unique molecular identifiers had been added to the TCR beta cDNA libraries. Using its own MiXCR run on the PCR reads, TCRdb lists one record per CDR3 protein. The data contain about 430,000 distinct CDR3 sequences, approximately 38% of them singletons. Material: blood. The receptor source for this set is a girl aged 2 to 10 with multiple sclerosis.

This rearrangement joins TRBV7-9 to TRBJ2-1; D remains unclear. Germline lookup yields CDR1 SEHNR and CDR2 FQNEAQ (reference sequence). The CDR3 totals 15 residues. Trimming removed 5 bases from V and 1 base from J, with 12 bases in between. The CDR3 region is CASSPPLGSYNEQFF. The CDR3 DNA is TGTGCCAGCAGCCCACCGCTAGGGTCCTACAATGAGCAGTTCTTC.

The gene calls are TRBV7-9 and TRBJ2-5; no definite D call. The J call may be incorrect, as the DNA end agrees better with TRBJ2-7. CDR1 and CDR2 (germline): SEHNR, FQNEAQ (reference sequence). This CDR3 region has 12 residues. The CDR3 region has the DNA TGTGCCAGCAGCTTAATTGTCTACGAGCAGTACTTC. Translating gives CASSLIVYEQYF.

The CDR3 bases are TGTGCCAGCAGTATCTCGTACCAAGAGACCCAGTACTTC. This translates into CASSISYQETQYF. The chain uses TRBV27 and TRBJ2-5; D ambiguous. The CDR3 sequence is 13 residues long. Germline assignment: CDR1 MNHEY and CDR2 SMNVEV (reference sequence). Trimming took 5 bases from V and 0 from J, leaving 7 bases between them.

The chain couples TRBV7-2 to TRBJ2-5; D possibly corresponds to TRBD1 (5 bases). This CDR3 has 14 amino acids. Germline-derived CDR1 and CDR2 are SGHTA and FQGNSA. V was clipped by 4 bases and J by 2 bases, with 11 bases between them. The CDR3, as DNA: TGTGCCAGCAGCTCCTGGGCAGGGCAAGAGACCCAGTACTTC. The encoded protein is CASSSWAGQETQYF.

This clonotype was recorded a few times. This chain joins TRBV12-3 or TRBV12-4 and TRBJ1-2; tentatively, D is TRBD1 (5 bases). V was pared by 1 base and J by 4 bases, with 19 bases between. CDR3 length: 17 amino acids. The CDR3 sequence is CASSLGFRRGDFYGYTF. In DNA form, the CDR3 reads TGTGCCAGCAGTTTAGGATTCCGACGGGGCGATTTCTATGGCTACACCTTC.

This clonotype was counted between two and nine times. V usage is TRBV29-1 and J usage is TRBJ2-5, with 7 bases that match TRBD2. The DNA end is a closer match to TRBJ2-7, so the J assignment may be wrong. CDR1 and CDR2 (germline): SQVTM, ANQGSEA. The CDR3 spans 13 residues. The CDR3: CSVVGGSTYEQYF. The CDR3 coding sequence is TGCAGCGTTGTGGGAGGGTCAACGTACGAGCAGTACTTC.

The gene calls are TRBV4-1 and TRBJ1-1; D is undetermined. Trimming stripped 0 bases from V and 0 bases from J, with 8 bases between. The CDR3 is 15 residues long. Germline V gene sequence: CDR1 MGHRA, CDR2 YSYEKL. The CDR3 reads CASSQDPAMNTEAFF. Here the CDR3 DNA reads TGCGCCAGCAGCCAAGATCCCGCCATGAACACTGAAGCTTTCTTT.

This clonotype has just a few counts. The chain uses TRBV7-8 and TRBJ2-3; TRBD2 is a possible D gene (7 bases). Germline lookup yields CDR1 SGHVS and CDR2 FQNEAQ. V was pared by 0 bases and J by 4 bases, with 14 bases between. This CDR3 has 16 residues. The CDR3 loop is CASSLARGRRADTQYF. The CDR3 DNA reads as TGTGCCAGCAGCTTAGCGCGGGGGCGCCGAGCAGATACGCAGTATTTT. Full variable domain (rest looked up from reference TRBV7-8 and TRBJ2-3): GAGVSQSPRYKVAKRGQDVALRCDPISGHVSLFWYQQALGQGPEFLTYFQNEAQLDKSGLPSDRFFAERPEGSVSTLKIQRTQQEDSAVYLCASSLARGRRADTQYFGPGTRLTVL.

In its sample, this clonotype was seen many times. A much more abundant neighbour one base away suggests this may be a read error. The chain recombines TRBV4-2 with TRBJ2-7, with 8 bases aligning to TRBD2. There are 17 residues in the CDR3. Germline loops: CDR1 LGHNA, CDR2 YNFKEQ. The V segment lost 4 bases and the J segment 3 bases; nucleotides outside the gene matches: 14. The CDR3 reads CASSLAPAREVLYEQYF. The CDR3 DNA follows: TGTGCCAGCAGCCTCGCCCCCGCGCGGGAGGTACTCTACGAGCAGTACTTC.

This sequence joins TRBV29-1 and TRBJ2-1, with 12 positions matching TRBD2. J was trimmed by 4 bases and V by 8 bases; bases with no gene match: 6. Germline V CDR1 and CDR2: SQVTM, ANQGSEA. The CDR3 runs 14 residues. In DNA, the CDR3 is TGCAGCACCCGGACTAGCGGGATATACAATGAGCAGTTCTTC. Amino acids: CSTRTSGIYNEQFF.

This clonotype was found once. The chain carries TRBV7-9 and TRBJ2-3; possible D gene TRBD1, 6 bases. V lost 2 bases and J lost 1, with 13 bases in between. The CDR3 spans 16 residues. Germline V gene sequence: CDR1 SEHNR, CDR2 FQNEAQ (reference sequence). The CDR3 loop reads CASSLWGKGGTDTQYF. The CDR3 coding sequence is TGTGCCAGCAGCTTATGGGGGAAGGGGGGCACAGATACGCAGTATTTT.

The chain employs TRBV2 and TRBJ2-1; tentatively, D is TRBD1 (7 bases). Trimming pared 0 bases from V and 9 bases from J, leaving 15 bases between. This CDR3 comprises 15 residues. The V gene's germline CDR1 is SNHLY and CDR2 FYNNEI. CDR3 bases: TGTGCCAGCAGTGAAGCGCTTCAGGGGGGCTGTGAGCAGTTCTTC. This translates into CASSEALQGGCEQFF.

The V call is TRBV12-3 or TRBV12-4, the J call TRBJ1-1; D possibly corresponds to TRBD1 (6 bases). The V and J ends lost 3 bases and 11 bases respectively, with 13 bases between them. CDR3 length: 12 residues. CDR3 sequence reads: CASSLGGQGAFF. DNA of the CDR3: TGTGCCAGCAGTTTGGGGGGCCAGGGGGCTTTCTTT.

This clonotype was observed at least ten times. The V gene is TRBV6-1, the J gene TRBJ2-3; D is unresolved. This CDR3 region has 16 residues. Germline CDR1 MNHNS, CDR2 SASEGT. V was pared by 2 bases and J by 3 bases, with 15 bases between. CDR3 sequence (DNA): TGTGCCAGCAGTGAACCGGACCCAACCCCGACAGATACGCAGTATTTT. Translation gives CASSEPDPTPTDTQYF.

The chain is built from TRBV7-9 and TRBJ2-6, with 7 bases that match TRBD1. The J segment lost 0 bases and the V segment lost 7 bases, leaving 6 bases of the junction unmatched. The germline CDR1 and CDR2 sequences are SEHNR and FQNEAQ (reference sequence). This CDR3 spans 16 amino acids. The CDR3 DNA reads as TGTGCCAGCACTAAGGACAGGTCCTCTGGGGCCAACGTCCTGACTTTC. Amino acids: CASTKDRSSGANVLTF.

The J gene is TRBJ2-4, the V gene TRBV28, with unresolved D. Germline V CDR1 and CDR2: MDHEN, SYDVKM. The V gene lost 2 bases and the J gene lost 0 bases, with 17 bases spanning the gap. The CDR3 has 18 amino acids. The CDR3 bases are TGTGCCAGCAGTTTAATATTTGATATTAGGCTAGCCAAAAACATTCAGTACTTC. This encodes CASSLIFDIRLAKNIQYF.

The chain joins TRBV7-2 to TRBJ2-1; tentative D call: TRBD1 (6 bases). There are 16 residues in the CDR3. Trimming left V 5 bases short and J 0 bases short, with 14 bases between. Per germline, CDR1 SGHTA and CDR2 FQGNSA. The CDR3 region has the DNA TGTGCCAGCAGCCTACAAGTCAGGGGCTCCTACAATGAGCAGTTCTTC. This gives the protein CASSLQVRGSYNEQFF.

This clonotype was found many times. The rearrangement uses TRBV20-1 and TRBJ2-1, with D perhaps given as TRBD1 or TRBD2 (6 bases each). CDR3 size: 14 residues. Per the germline V gene, CDR1 is DFQATT and CDR2 is SNEGSKA (reference sequence). Between the trimmed V and J ends, which lost 6 bases and 7 bases, there was a span of 19 bases. This CDR3 is CSAPRGLILNEQFF. CDR3 coding DNA: TGCAGTGCCCCCAGGGGACTTATCTTGAATGAGCAGTTCTTC.

The V call is TRBV12-5, the J call TRBJ1-5; D unresolved. This CDR3 spans 15 amino acids. Germline V gene sequence: CDR1 LGHNT, CDR2 FRNRAP. Trimming left V 1 base short and J 6 bases short, with 13 bases between. The CDR3 spells CASGLALPPAQPQHF. Here the CDR3 DNA reads TGTGCTAGTGGTTTGGCACTCCCTCCGGCTCAGCCCCAGCATTTT.

This clonotype was detected a few times. V is TRBV12-3 or TRBV12-4 and J is TRBJ1-1, with D possibly TRBD1 on 5 matching bases. The V and J ends lost 3 bases and 5 bases respectively, with 10 bases between them. The CDR3 spans 13 residues. The CDR3 region is CASSFGAQTEAFF. As DNA, the CDR3 is TGTGCCAGCAGTTTCGGGGCGCAGACTGAAGCTTTCTTT.

This chain uses TRBV10-3 with TRBJ2-1; 7 positions match TRBD1. CDR1 is ENHRY and CDR2 is SYGVKD in the germline V gene. The length of the CDR3 is 14 residues. Trimming at V came to 6 bases and at J to 4 bases, leaving 6 bases not matched to a gene. Written as DNA, the CDR3 is TGTGCCATCAGGGAGACGACAGGGTACAATGAGCAGTTCTTC. Its translation: CAIRETTGYNEQFF.